This TCR beta chain was documented in a study of blood T cell repertoires in COVID-19. Study overall: The United States, Italy and Spain provided the acute and convalescent COVID-19 samples.

The CDR3 spans 11 residues. CDR1 is LNHDA and CDR2 is SQIVND in the germline V gene (reference sequence). Trimming removed 7 bases from V and 9 bases from J, with 10 bases in between. Repertoires were generated with immunoSEQ multiplex PCR, while TCRdb's copy carries only in-frame clones and drops some. The sample contains about 390,000 clones, around nine tenths of which appear only once. Sample: PBMCs or T cells enriched from blood (not recorded which). V and J are TRBV19 and TRBJ2-1; D is perhaps TRBD2 (6 bases). The receptor was derived from a woman aged 45 to 65 who had recovered from COVID-19. This CDR3 reads CASTSVGEQFF. CDR3 in DNA: TGTGCCAGTACTAGCGTAGGTGAGCAGTTCTTC.